The rows below give T cell receptor beta chains drawn from one sample of a study of T cell responses to AZD1222 COVID-19 vaccine. This table comes from immunoSEQ multiplex PCR, and its TCRdb copy is limited to in-frame clones, with some not included. The table records 130,000 to 150,000 clones, roughly nine tenths of them present only once. This sample comprised peripheral blood, obtained 28 days after the second AZD1222 dose. Source of these receptors: an adult who received the AZD1222 COVID-19 vaccine. Each CDR3 is given with its conserved first and last residue. A D gene is named only where the DNA matches it firmly. Rows may omit the clone size; those that give it use once, few, many or a size class.

>NA|NA|TRBJ1-5|TRBV10-3
CAIGGEQPQHF
TGTGCCATAGGGGGGGAACAGCCCCAGCATTTT
>NA|TRBD1|TRBJ2-7|TRBV2
CASSQAGTGTYEQYF
TGTGCCAGCAGTCAAGCCGGGACAGGGACCTACGAGCAGTACTTC
>NA|TRBD1|TRBJ2-7|TRBV6-5
CASSRDRVPYEQYF
TGTGCCAGCAGCCGGGACAGGGTTCCCTACGAGCAGTACTTC
>NA|NA|TRBJ1-6|TRBV4-3
CASSQDSAGLDSPLHF
TGCGCCAGCAGCCAAGATTCCGCGGGGCTTGATTCACCCCTCCACTTT
>NA|TRBD1|TRBJ1-2|TRBV14
CASSPGQGGYNYGYTF
TGTGCCAGCAGCCCGGGACAGGGGGGCTATAACTATGGCTACACCTTC
>NA|NA|TRBJ1-3|TRBV18
CASSPQASSGNTIYF
TGTGCCAGCTCACCACAGGCCTCCTCTGGAAACACCATATATTTT
>NA|NA|TRBJ1-3|TRBV19
CASGDGDTIYF
TGTGCCAGTGGGGACGGGGACACCATATATTTT
>NA|NA|TRBJ1-1|TRBV10-3
CAISDPPTGNTEAFF
TGTGCCATCAGTGACCCCCCGACGGGAAACACTGAAGCTTTCTTT
>NA|NA|TRBJ1-2|TRBV7-9
CASSLEEKVPGYYGYTF
TGTGCCAGCAGCTTAGAGGAAAAGGTTCCGGGCTACTATGGCTACACCTTC
>many|NA|TRBJ2-1|TRBV5-1
CASSLAVRDRLTSNEQFF
TGCGCCAGCAGCCTAGCAGTCCGGGACCGTTTGACCAGCAATGAGCAGTTCTTC
>NA|NA|TRBJ2-7|TRBV4-2
CASSQDHGGAYEQYF
TGTGCCAGCAGCCAAGATCATGGCGGAGCCTACGAGCAGTACTTC
>NA|NA|TRBJ1-4|TRBV14
CASSLWRGGGEKLFF
TGTGCCAGCAGCCTCTGGAGGGGCGGCGGAGAAAAACTGTTTTTT
>NA|NA|TRBJ1-5|TRBV27
CASSPRPGARDNQPQHF
TGTGCCAGCAGTCCTCGGCCGGGGGCGCGGGACAATCAGCCCCAGCATTTT
>NA|NA|TRBJ2-1|TRBV4-2
CASSQDWGDEQFF
TGTGCCAGCAGCCAAGACTGGGGCGATGAGCAGTTCTTC
>NA|NA|TRBJ1-4|TRBV29-1
CSVAIATNEKLFF
TGCAGCGTCGCGATTGCAACTAATGAAAAACTGTTTTTT
>NA|TRBD2|TRBJ2-1|TRBV5-1
CASSPGGRGSGEQFF
TGCGCCAGCAGCCCCGGCGGGAGGGGTTCAGGAGAGCAGTTCTTC
>once|TRBD1|TRBJ1-2|TRBV24-1
CATSDWDRANGYGYTF
TGTGCCACCAGTGATTGGGACAGGGCGAACGGCTATGGCTACACCTTC
>NA|TRBD1|TRBJ1-5|TRBV5-8
CASSLFWFRGEGQPQHF
TGTGCCAGCAGCTTGTTTTGGTTCAGGGGGGAGGGTCAGCCCCAGCATTTT
>NA|NA|TRBJ1-4|TRBV3-1/TRBV3-2
CASSRDLRDIREKLFF
TGTGCCAGCAGCCGCGACCTTCGGGACATAAGGGAAAAACTGTTTTTT
>NA|TRBD2|TRBJ2-3|TRBV5-4
CASGLAGVPDTQYF
TGTGCCAGCGGACTAGCGGGAGTACCAGATACGCAGTATTTT
>NA|NA|TRBJ2-6|TRBV7-2
CASSARVLSSGANVLTF
TGTGCCAGCAGCGCAAGGGTACTCAGCTCTGGGGCCAACGTCCTGACTTTC
>few|NA|TRBJ2-5|TRBV5-4
CASSEGARETQYF
TGTGCCAGCAGCGAGGGAGCCAGGGAGACCCAGTACTTC
>NA|NA|TRBJ2-3|TRBV2
CASTLSTDTQYF
TGTGCCAGCACCCTGAGCACAGATACGCAGTATTTT
>once|TRBD1|TRBJ1-2|TRBV25-1
CASSEDRVYGYTF
TGTGCCAGCAGTGAGGACAGGGTATATGGCTACACCTTC
>NA|TRBD2|TRBJ2-1|TRBV7-9
CASRSGLADLGLLFNEQFF
TGTGCCAGCAGGTCGGGACTAGCGGACCTGGGCCTTCTGTTCAATGAGCAGTTCTTC
>NA|TRBD1|TRBJ1-4|TRBV27
CATGMTGPVGEKLFF
TGTGCCACCGGAATGACAGGGCCCGTTGGTGAAAAACTGTTTTTT
>NA|TRBD2|TRBJ2-3|TRBV5-6
CASSPGGAPTDTQYF
TGTGCCAGCAGCCCGGGGGGGGCGCCCACAGATACGCAGTATTTT
>NA|TRBD2|TRBJ2-1|TRBV4-3
CASSQDRLLAAYNEQFF
TGCGCCAGCAGCCAAGATCGTTTACTAGCGGCCTACAATGAGCAGTTCTTC
>once|TRBD2|TRBJ2-1|TRBV7-2
CASSLAWGGRAYNEQFF
TGTGCCAGCAGCTTAGCTTGGGGCGGGAGAGCCTACAATGAGCAGTTCTTC
>NA|NA|TRBJ1-1|TRBV5-1
CASSFSQGNTEAFF
TGCGCCAGCAGCTTTTCACAGGGGAACACTGAAGCTTTCTTT
>NA|TRBD1|TRBJ2-7|TRBV13
CASSLEDGTGSYEQYF
TGTGCCAGCAGCCTCGAAGACGGGACAGGGAGCTACGAGCAGTACTTC
>NA|NA|TRBJ1-3|TRBV7-2
CASGRGNSGNTIYF
TGTGCCAGTGGGAGGGGCAACTCTGGAAACACCATATATTTT
>NA|NA|TRBJ1-4|TRBV11-3
CASSLPSTNEKLFF
TGTGCCAGCAGCTTACCATCAACTAATGAAAAACTGTTTTTT
>NA|NA|TRBJ1-1|TRBV5-1
CASSLGQVHGAFF
TGCGCCAGCAGCTTGGGACAGGTCCATGGAGCTTTCTTT
>once|NA|TRBJ1-4|TRBV21-1
CASSMLCPGALGEKLFF
TGTGCCAGCAGCATGCTCTGCCCCGGGGCCTTGGGGGAAAAACTGTTTTTT
>NA|NA|TRBJ1-1|TRBV5-8
CASSLSGDTEAFF
TGTGCCAGCAGCTTGTCAGGGGACACTGAAGCTTTCTTT
>NA|TRBD2|TRBJ2-7|TRBV24-1
CATSYLAGREFEQYF
TGTGCCACCAGTTACTTAGCGGGAAGAGAGTTCGAGCAGTACTTC
>NA|NA|TRBJ2-2|TRBV19
CASSGAWDTGELFF
TGTGCCAGTAGTGGGGCCTGGGACACCGGGGAGCTGTTTTTT
>NA|NA|TRBJ1-2|TRBV27
CASRDTGNYGYTF
TGTGCCAGCAGAGACACAGGGAACTATGGCTACACCTTC
>NA|NA|TRBJ2-7|TRBV3-1/TRBV3-2
CASSQDRGRYEQYF
TGTGCCAGCAGCCAAGATCGCGGTCGATACGAGCAGTACTTC
>NA|TRBD1|TRBJ1-1|TRBV7-9
CASSPTGGTEAFF
TGTGCCAGCAGCCCGACAGGGGGCACTGAAGCTTTCTTT
>NA|NA|TRBJ1-4|TRBV7-5
CTRSHGHSLSEKLFF
TGTACCAGAAGCCACGGACATAGCTTAAGCGAAAAACTGTTTTTT
>few|TRBD1|TRBJ1-2|TRBV15
CATSRQGAFGYTF
TGTGCCACCAGCAGACAGGGGGCTTTTGGCTACACCTTC
>NA|TRBD1|TRBJ2-7|TRBV7-9
CASSLVGTVGEQYF
TGTGCCAGCAGCTTAGTAGGGACAGTGGGCGAGCAGTACTTC
>NA|NA|TRBJ2-3|TRBV5-4
CASSLGGASTDTQYF
TGTGCCAGCAGCTTGGGGGGCGCGAGCACAGATACGCAGTATTTT
>NA|NA|TRBJ1-5|TRBV5-4
CASSLEGGFNQPQHF
TGTGCCAGCAGCTTGGAAGGAGGGTTCAATCAGCCCCAGCATTTT
>NA|NA|TRBJ2-1|TRBV5-4
CASSLEGGPYNEQFF
TGTGCCAGCAGCTTGGAGGGGGGGCCCTACAATGAGCAGTTCTTC
>NA|NA|TRBJ1-2|TRBV7-2
CASSSQGVPNYGYTF
TGTGCCAGCAGCTCCCAGGGAGTTCCTAACTATGGCTACACCTTC
>NA|NA|TRBJ1-2|TRBV19
CASSHDGPNYGYTF
TGTGCCAGTAGCCACGACGGACCTAACTATGGCTACACCTTC
>NA|NA|TRBJ1-5|TRBV19
CASSMGQGSNQPQHF
TGTGCCAGTAGTATGGGCCAGGGTAGCAATCAGCCCCAGCATTTT
>NA|NA|TRBJ1-5|TRBV6-2/TRBV6-3
CASSIRGPKGNQPQHF
TGTGCCAGCAGTATCAGGGGCCCCAAGGGCAATCAGCCCCAGCATTTT
>NA|TRBD2|TRBJ2-4|TRBV3-1/TRBV3-2
CASSQDAGGGIQYF
TGTGCCAGCAGCCAAGATGCGGGGGGGGGCATTCAGTACTTC
>NA|TRBD1|TRBJ1-2|TRBV11-3
CAIGTGDYGYTF
TGTGCCATCGGGACAGGGGACTATGGCTACACCTTC
>NA|TRBD1|TRBJ1-1|TRBV10-3
CATGLGTGANTEAFF
TGTGCCACCGGACTCGGGACAGGGGCGAACACTGAAGCTTTCTTT
>once|TRBD1|TRBJ2-5|TRBV16
CASSQPDREETQYF
TGTGCCAGCAGCCAGCCGGACAGGGAGGAGACCCAGTACTTC
>few|NA|TRBJ1-2|TRBV18
CASSPTAENYGYTF
TGTGCCAGCTCACCAACAGCTGAAAACTATGGCTACACCTTC
>NA|NA|TRBJ2-2|TRBV19
CASSEMNTGELFF
TGTGCCAGTAGTGAAATGAACACCGGGGAGCTGTTTTTT